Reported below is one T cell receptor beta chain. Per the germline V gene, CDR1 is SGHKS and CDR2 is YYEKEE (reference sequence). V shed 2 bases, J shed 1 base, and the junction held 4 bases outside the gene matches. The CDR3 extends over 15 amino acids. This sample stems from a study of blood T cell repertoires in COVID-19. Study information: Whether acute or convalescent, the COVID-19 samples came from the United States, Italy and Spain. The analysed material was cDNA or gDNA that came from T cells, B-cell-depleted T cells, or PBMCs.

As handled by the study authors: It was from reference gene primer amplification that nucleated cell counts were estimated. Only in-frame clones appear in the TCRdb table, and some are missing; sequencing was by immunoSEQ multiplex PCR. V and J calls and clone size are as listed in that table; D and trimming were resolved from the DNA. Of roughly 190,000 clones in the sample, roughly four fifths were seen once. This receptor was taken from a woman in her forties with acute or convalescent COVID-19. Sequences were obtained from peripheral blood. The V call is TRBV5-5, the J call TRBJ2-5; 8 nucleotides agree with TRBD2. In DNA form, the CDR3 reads TGTGCCAGCAGCTTCTCGGGGGGGGCCCAAGAGACCCAGTACTTC. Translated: CASSFSGGAQETQYF.